This T cell receptor beta chain was recovered during a study of T-cell memory formation after mild COVID-19. Germline V gene data show CDR1 as SGHTA and CDR2 as FQGNSA. This CDR3 is 14 amino acids long. Trimming shortened V by 5 bases and J by 3 bases, and 12 bases separated the two germline ends. MiXCR, run by TCRdb on the 5' RACE reads, gives a single entry per CDR3 protein. Altogether about 350,000 distinct CDR3 sequences are present, approximately 13% being singletons, with the ten largest covering 22%. Many counts were recorded for this clonotype. Specimen: PBMCs or a T cell subset sorted from them (not recorded which). The gene calls are TRBV7-2 and TRBJ2-3; a weak D match, TRBD2 (5 bases). This clonotype was sampled from a man aged 18 to 29 who had mild COVID-19 (a few samples of this study predate the infection). Cell type and time point are not known. The CDR3 protein is CASSVARGTDTQYF. DNA of the CDR3: TGTGCCAGCAGCGTGGCGAGAGGGACAGATACGCAGTATTTT.